Reported below is one TCR beta chain. Antigen specificity is unknown. CDR3 length: 15 residues. Looked up from germline, CDR1 is DFQATT and CDR2 is SNEGSKA (reference sequence). UMI-labeled 5' RACE TRB cDNA libraries were prepared from the cells. TCRdb reprocessed the 5' RACE reads, keeping one entry per CDR3 protein, no DNA. The sample totals 50,000 to 70,000 distinct CDR3 sequences. This sample is part of a study of CXCR3-negative and CXCR3-positive naive CD8 T cells. Study observations and caveats: Higher TRB CDR3 hydrophobicity marked CXCR3-positive naive cells relative to CXCR3-negative naive cells.

Sequenced: naive CXCR3+ CD8+ T cells from blood. Subset in this sample: CD45RO-CCR7+CD27+CD95- naive CD8+ T cells expressing CXCR3 (TNR3+). This chain uses TRBV20-1 with TRBJ1-5; checking the TCRdb D call of TRBD1 is not possible without DNA. The clonotype was recovered from a human donor in good health. Some clones in this sample may be carry-over from other donors' samples. The CDR3 sequence is CSARDSGTETLPQHF.